The next 24 T cell receptor beta chains were all read from a single sample in a study of blood T cell repertoires in COVID-19. The repertoire was sequenced with immunoSEQ multiplex PCR; TCRdb's copy has only in-frame clones and lacks some. Of approximately 300,000 clones listed, 70% to 90% are singletons. Sequences were obtained from peripheral blood. These receptors were taken from a woman aged 45-59 years with active or convalescent COVID-19.

This chain connects TRBV20-1 to TRBJ1-2; D is perhaps TRBD1 (6 bases). In germline, CDR1 is DFQATT, CDR2 SNEGSKA (reference sequence). This CDR3 has 16 amino acids. The V and J ends lost 3 bases and 7 bases respectively, with 24 bases between them. CDR3 sequence: CSASTVATGLHGGYTF. The CDR3 region has the DNA TGCAGTGCTAGTACGGTGGCCACAGGGCTGCATGGTGGCTACACCTTC.

The rearrangement joins TRBV7-2 to TRBJ1-5; 12 nucleotides agree with TRBD1. Germline V CDR1 and CDR2: SGHTA, FQGNSA. CDR3 size: 15 residues. V shed 5 bases and J 6 bases; nucleotides not matched to a gene: 5. The CDR3 here is CASSPGTGGFQPQHF. CDR3 nucleotides: TGTGCCAGCAGCCCCGGGACAGGGGGCTTTCAGCCCCAGCATTTT.

CDR3 bases: TGTGCCAGCAGCCAACACAGGGATCCCTATGGCTACACCTTC. Protein product: CASSQHRDPYGYTF. The chain uses TRBV6-2 or TRBV6-3 and TRBJ1-2, with D perhaps matching TRBD1 (6 bases). CDR1 MNHEY and CDR2 SVGEGT come from the germline V gene. There are 14 residues in the CDR3. Trimming cost V 6 bases and J 4 bases, with 15 bases left between them.

This chain joins TRBV19 and TRBJ1-1; D unclear. V was pared by 3 bases and J by 2 bases, with 4 bases between. The germline V gene encodes CDR1 LNHDA and CDR2 SQIVND (reference sequence). This CDR3 comprises 12 residues. The CDR3 loop is CASSMTNTEAFF. Written as DNA, the CDR3 is TGTGCCAGTAGTATGACTAACACTGAAGCTTTCTTT.

The V call is TRBV30, the J call TRBJ2-7, with unresolved D. Germline lookup yields CDR1 GTSNPN and CDR2 SVGIG (reference sequence). CDR3 length: 13 amino acids. With 4 bases removed from V and 4 bases from J, the gap between germline ends came to 14 bases. CDR3 nucleotides: TGTGCCTGGAAGTCCGTATTCGGTTACGAGCAGTACTTC. Translation gives CAWKSVFGYEQYF.

V is TRBV5-1 and J is TRBJ2-1, with a possible D match to TRBD1 (5 bases). V was pared by 0 bases and J by 0 bases, with 10 bases between. CDR1 and CDR2 (germline): SGHRS, YFSETQ. The CDR3 loop spans 16 amino acids. The CDR3 sequence: CASSLAGQGSYNEQFF. The DNA of the CDR3 is TGCGCCAGCAGCTTGGCAGGGCAGGGCTCCTACAATGAGCAGTTCTTC.

The V and J genes are TRBV7-2 and TRBJ1-2; perhaps TRBD1 as D (5 bases). V lost 5 bases and J lost 2, with 15 bases in between. This CDR3 comprises 15 residues. Germline V gene sequence: CDR1 SGHTA, CDR2 FQGNSA. As DNA, the CDR3 is TGTGCCAGCAGCCCTTTCAGGGTCGGAAACTATGGCTACACCTTC. Encoded protein: CASSPFRVGNYGYTF.

This clone was counted a single time. The chain uses TRBV4-1 and TRBJ1-1; 7 nucleotides align to TRBD1. The CDR3 consists of 18 residues. Trimming at V came to 1 base and at J to 6 bases, leaving 17 bases not matched to a gene. Germline lookup yields CDR1 MGHRA and CDR2 YSYEKL. CDR3 bases: TGCGCCAGCAGCCAAGCGACCTTGCGGACAGGTCAGCTTCCTGAAGCTTTCTTT. It translates to CASSQATLRTGQLPEAFF.

The chain carries TRBV5-1 and TRBJ1-1; 7 bases match TRBD1. The CDR3 contains 14 residues. V was pared by 1 base and J by 5 bases, with 5 bases of the junction left unmatched. Germline V gives CDR1 SGHRS, CDR2 YFSETQ. In DNA, the CDR3 is TGCGCCAGCAGCTTGACCTCAGGGGGAACTGAAGCTTTCTTT. Amino acid sequence: CASSLTSGGTEAFF.

V and J are TRBV19 and TRBJ1-6; 7 positions match TRBD1. This CDR3 has 16 amino acids. Germline CDR1 LNHDA, CDR2 SQIVND (reference sequence). The ends lost 5 bases at V and 6 bases at J; junction bases unmatched: 10. CDR3 amino acids: CASSPRTGLSNSPLHF. The CDR3 nucleotides are TGTGCCAGTAGTCCCCGGACAGGCTTAAGTAATTCACCCCTCCACTTT.

The chain combines TRBV4-1 with TRBJ1-4, with 8 bases that match TRBD1. Trimming cost V 2 bases and J 1 base; bases outside gene matches: 6. This CDR3 spans 17 amino acids. Germline loops: CDR1 MGHRA, CDR2 YSYEKL. CDR3 sequence: CASSQIDRGVTNEKLFF. The CDR3 nucleotides are TGCGCCAGCAGCCAAATCGACAGGGGAGTAACTAATGAAAAACTGTTTTTT.

This chain uses TRBV18 with TRBJ2-3; TRBD2 agrees at 10 bases. With 6 bases clipped from V and 3 bases from J, the junction kept 12 bases outside the gene matches. Germline values: CDR1 KGHSH, CDR2 LQKENI. There are 17 residues in the CDR3. The CDR3 DNA reads as TGTGCCAGCTCCTCGCGGCTAGCGGGAGTAGCGACAGATACGCAGTATTTT. Translating it yields CASSSRLAGVATDTQYF.

The sample holds a few counts of this clone. This sequence joins TRBV9 and TRBJ2-7; 10 bases map to TRBD2. J was trimmed by 9 bases and V by 3 bases; bases with no gene match: 15. CDR1 and CDR2 from the germline V gene are SGDLS and YYNGEE. This CDR3 contains 16 residues. This CDR3 is CASSAEEKRGGRRQYF. DNA of the CDR3: TGTGCCAGCAGCGCAGAAGAGAAGCGGGGGGGCCGACGGCAGTACTTC.

V usage is TRBV19 and J usage is TRBJ1-1, with a possible D match to TRBD1 (5 bases). The germline V gene encodes CDR1 LNHDA and CDR2 SQIVND (reference sequence). This CDR3 is 17 amino acids long. Trimming shortened V by 6 bases and J by 2 bases, and 22 bases separated the two germline ends. Written as DNA, the CDR3 is TGTGCCAGTAGCCCCTCGTTGCGACAGATCCAAAACACTGAAGCTTTCTTT. Its protein is CASSPSLRQIQNTEAFF.

The rearrangement links TRBV19 to TRBJ1-5; the D gene is possibly TRBD1 (6 bases). CDR3 length equals 15 residues. CDR1 and CDR2 (germline): LNHDA, SQIVND (reference sequence). V shed 1 base and J shed 7 bases, with 14 bases lying between them. The CDR3 nucleotides read TGTGCCAGTAGTATAGTGGGGGCGGGGGCACAGCCCCAGCATTTT. Its protein is CASSIVGAGAQPQHF.

The V gene is TRBV5-1, the J gene TRBJ2-7, with a weak D call TRBD1 (6 bases). Trimming pared 3 bases from V and 4 bases from J, leaving 8 bases between. Germline CDR1 is SGHRS and CDR2 is YFSETQ. The CDR3 runs to 12 residues. In DNA, the CDR3 is TGCGCCAGCAGCTCGGACAGTTACGAGCAGTACTTC. Translation: CASSSDSYEQYF.

V gene TRBV10-3 combines with J gene TRBJ1-2; D is uncertain. V was trimmed by 10 bases and J by 7 bases, leaving 16 bases between them. CDR1 and CDR2 (germline): ENHRY, SYGVKD. This CDR3 has 12 residues. The CDR3 spells CATKDPPGGYTF. CDR3 sequence (DNA): TGTGCCACCAAAGATCCGCCCGGTGGCTACACCTTC.

This rearrangement joins TRBV7-8 to TRBJ1-1; D is uncertain. Trimming removed 4 bases from V and 6 bases from J, with 9 bases in between. Germline CDR1 SGHVS, CDR2 FQNEAQ. The CDR3 length is 12 residues. The CDR3 nucleotides read TGTGCCAGCAGCTATAAGAGCGCTGAAGCTTTCTTT. It codes for CASSYKSAEAFF.

V gene TRBV7-2 combines with J gene TRBJ1-6; a weak D match, TRBD1 (5 bases). This CDR3 has 15 amino acids. The germline V gene encodes CDR1 SGHTA and CDR2 FQGNSA. The V end lost 6 bases, the J end lost 7 bases, and 16 bases lay between the germline ends. In DNA, the CDR3 is TGTGCCAGCAGTATCAGGGCTGGGCGGAATTCACCCCTCCACTTT. Protein sequence: CASSIRAGRNSPLHF.

As to this clone: This specimen includes other DNA sequences encoding the same CDR3. This chain links TRBV5-5 with TRBJ1-5, with 8 nucleotides matching TRBD1. The CDR3 sequence is 14 residues long. Per the germline V gene, CDR1 is SGHKS and CDR2 is YYEKEE (reference sequence). V shed 4 bases, J shed 6 bases, and the junction held 6 bases outside the gene matches. DNA of the CDR3: TGTGCCAGCAGCCTCGGACAGGGCGGTCAGCCCCAGCATTTT. Encoded protein: CASSLGQGGQPQHF.

This chain links TRBV5-1 with TRBJ2-5; weak D call: TRBD2 (6 bases). Trimming pared 0 bases from V and 4 bases from J, leaving 10 bases between. This CDR3 is 14 amino acids long. The germline gives CDR1 SGHRS, CDR2 YFSETQ. The DNA for the CDR3 is TGCGCCAGCAGCTTGGAAGGGACTGGAGAGACCCAGTACTTC. Translating it yields CASSLEGTGETQYF.

The chain has TRBV7-2 and TRBJ2-5; a weak D match, TRBD1 (6 bases). This CDR3 has 14 amino acids. The germline V gene encodes CDR1 SGHTA and CDR2 FQGNSA. Between the trimmed V and J ends, which lost 5 bases and 1 base, there was a span of 11 bases. CDR3 protein: CASSVLGGQETQYF. The CDR3 DNA reads TGTGCCAGCAGCGTACTAGGGGGCCAAGAGACCCAGTACTTC.

The V and J genes are TRBV29-1 and TRBJ1-1, with D hard to call. The CDR3 has 12 residues. The ends were cut back, 0 bases at V and 2 bases at J, with 4 bases in the middle. Germline CDR1 is SQVTM and CDR2 is ANQGSEA. CDR3 in DNA: TGCAGCGTTGAAGACAGAAACACTGAAGCTTTCTTT. It specifies CSVEDRNTEAFF.

This chain connects TRBV7-9 to TRBJ2-5; 8 bases match TRBD1. Looked up from germline, CDR1 is SEHNR and CDR2 is FQNEAQ (reference sequence). The junction had 11 bases not matched to a gene; V was cut back by 3 bases and J by 5 bases. The CDR3 contains 16 residues. Here the CDR3 DNA reads TGTGCCAGCAGCTTTTGGCCGGGACAGGTTCGGGAGACCCAGTACTTC. It specifies CASSFWPGQVRETQYF.